Listed below are T cell receptor beta chains from one sample, sequenced in a study of blood T cells in healthy people across ages. TCRdb re-analysed the 5' RACE reads in MiXCR, keeping a single row per CDR3 protein. The repertoire holds over a million distinct CDR3 sequences, approximately 39% seen once, with about 4% in the top ten. Sequencing was done on a sample of blood. These TCRs come from a woman younger than 35 in good health. Each CDR3 is given with its conserved first and last residue. A D gene is named only where the DNA matches it firmly. Only some rows state a clone size, as once, few, many or a class for expanded clones.

J: TRBJ2-3; D: TRBD2; V: TRBV4-2; size: .; CDR3: CASSSAPASGENKQYF; DNA: TGTGCCAGCAGCTCCGCCCCCGCTAGCGGGGAAAATAAGCAGTATTTT
J: TRBJ2-3; D: TRBD2; V: TRBV5-1; size: .; CDR3: CASSLTGRGDTQYF; DNA: TGCGCCAGCAGCTTAACCGGGAGGGGGGATACGCAGTATTTT
J: TRBJ2-7; D: TRBD2; V: TRBV7-2; size: .; CDR3: CASSLGLAAICEQYF; DNA: TGTGCCAGCAGCTTAGGGCTAGCGGCCATCTGCGAGCAGTACTTC
J: TRBJ2-1; D: TRBD2; V: TRBV9; size: once; CDR3: CASSVGTSGTNEQFF; DNA: TGTGCTAGCAGCGTAGGGACTAGCGGGACTAATGAGCAGTTCTTC
J: TRBJ2-7; D: TRBD2; V: TRBV20-1; size: .; CDR3: CSAGLAGSLWAYNEQYF; DNA: TGCAGTGCAGGGCTAGCGGGGAGTCTTTGGGCCTACAATGAGCAGTACTTC
J: TRBJ2-7; D: TRBD2; V: TRBV5-1; size: .; CDR3: CASSLGTSGRLAYEQYF; DNA: TGCGCCAGCAGCCTAGGGACTAGCGGGAGATTGGCATACGAGCAGTACTTC
J: TRBJ1-2; D: .; V: TRBV7-9; size: few; CDR3: CASSPGSSGRLGYGYTF; DNA: TGTGCCAGCAGCCCCGGGTCTTCCGGCCGGCTCGGATATGGCTACACCTTC
J: TRBJ2-1; D: TRBD2; V: TRBV7-2; size: .; CDR3: CASSRPPAGYNEQFF; DNA: TGTGCCAGCAGCCGCCCGCCAGCGGGATACAATGAGCAGTTCTTC
J: TRBJ2-5; D: .; V: TRBV2; size: .; CDR3: CASSENQGGTQYF; DNA: TGTGCCAGCAGTGAAAACCAGGGCGGGACCCAGTACTTC
J: TRBJ2-2; D: .; V: TRBV7-3; size: .; CDR3: CASSPAQWFGTGELFF; DNA: TGTGCCAGCAGCCCGGCTCAGTGGTTTGGCACCGGGGAGCTGTTTTTT
J: TRBJ2-1; D: TRBD2; V: TRBV6-6; size: few; CDR3: CASSVGLAGVEQFF; DNA: TGTGCCAGCAGTGTAGGACTAGCGGGAGTTGAGCAGTTCTTC